Following are 29 T cell receptor beta chains from one sample sequenced in a study of cytomegalovirus exposure and HLA in healthy donors. In the PCR, 60 Vbeta and 13 Jbeta primers were used. Repertoires were generated with immunoSEQ multiplex PCR, while TCRdb's copy carries only in-frame clones and drops some. The sample holds about 160,000 clones, 76% seen once. The sample was PBMCs. Receptors originate from a man in his fifties or sixties in good health and CMV-seronegative.

This clone appeared once. This chain links TRBV7-2 with TRBJ2-5, with D perhaps matching TRBD1 (6 bases). This CDR3 spans 14 amino acids. Germline CDR1 reads SGHTA; CDR2 reads FQGNSA. Trimming took off 1 base at V and 1 base at J, with 7 bases between the two ends. Here the CDR3 DNA reads TGTGCCAGCAGCTTAGTGGGGGCCCAAGAGACCCAGTACTTC. Its translation: CASSLVGAQETQYF.

This sequence joins TRBV9 and TRBJ1-4; maybe TRBD1 (5 bases). V was shortened by 6 bases and J by 8 bases, with 17 bases between the two germline ends. The CDR3 is made up of 14 amino acids. Looked up from germline, CDR1 is SGDLS and CDR2 is YYNGEE. CDR3 protein: CASNGTLGGEKLFF. The CDR3 coding sequence is TGTGCCAGCAACGGGACCTTAGGAGGGGAAAAACTGTTTTTT.

The chain is built from TRBV27 and TRBJ2-3, with D possibly TRBD2 on 5 matching bases. Per the germline V gene, CDR1 is MNHEY and CDR2 is SMNVEV (reference sequence). This CDR3 contains 12 residues. Trimming pared 4 bases from V and 6 bases from J, leaving 8 bases between. The CDR3 loop is CASSYPGDTQYF. For the CDR3, the DNA is TGTGCCAGCAGTTACCCGGGGGATACGCAGTATTTT.

The CDR3 loop reads CASSSRDGRRQTQYF. The DNA of the CDR3 is TGTGCCAGCAGTTCCCGGGACGGGAGACGGCAGACCCAGTACTTC. The V and J genes are TRBV6-5 and TRBJ2-5, with D possibly matching TRBD2 (6 bases). Trimming shortened V by 4 bases and J by 6 bases, and 18 bases separated the two germline ends. This CDR3 comprises 15 residues. Per germline, CDR1 MNHEY and CDR2 SVGAGI.

The genes are TRBV4-3 and TRBJ2-1; the D gene is possibly TRBD2 (5 bases). From germline, CDR1 is LGHNA and CDR2 YSLEER. V was cut by 0 bases and J by 8 bases, with 17 bases left in between. CDR3 length equals 16 residues. The CDR3 here is CASSQEIGIRAYEQFF. The CDR3 DNA follows: TGCGCCAGCAGCCAAGAGATCGGGATAAGGGCCTATGAGCAGTTCTTC.

The chain recombines TRBV7-9 with TRBJ2-7, with D possibly TRBD1 on 6 matching bases. The V end was cut by 0 bases, the J end by 7 bases, with 10 bases between. This CDR3 comprises 13 residues. The V gene's germline CDR1 is SEHNR and CDR2 FQNEAQ (reference sequence). The CDR3 DNA is TGTGCCAGCAGCTTAGCGTGGACAGAGGAGCAGTACTTC. Its protein is CASSLAWTEEQYF.

The V gene is TRBV7-9, the J gene TRBJ2-3; no reliable D call. Germline-derived CDR1 and CDR2 are SEHNR and FQNEAQ (reference sequence). The CDR3 spans 13 residues. The germline V and J ends were trimmed by 7 bases and 4 bases, with 12 bases remaining between them. CDR3 loop: CASMVSHADTQYF. CDR3 bases: TGTGCCAGCATGGTCAGTCATGCAGATACGCAGTATTTT.

This clone was seen once. The chain carries TRBV21-1 and TRBJ2-7; the table calls TRBD1, which could not be checked here. TRBV21-1 is a pseudogene segment. The CDR3 consists of 13 residues. The CDR3 region has the DNA TGTGCCATTGGGGGCATCGGCCTCTACGAGCAGTACTTC. Translation: CAIGGIGLYEQYF.

V is TRBV7-9 and J is TRBJ1-3; TRBD1 matches at 11 bases. Trimming took 3 bases from V and 2 from J; bases not matched to a gene: 9. The CDR3 consists of 18 residues. Germline CDR1 and CDR2: SEHNR and FQNEAQ (reference sequence). Written as DNA, the CDR3 is TGTGCCAGCAGCTTCTGGACAGGGGGCTTGGTTGCTGGAAACACCATATATTTT. This gives the protein CASSFWTGGLVAGNTIYF. Drawing the rest from reference TRBV7-9 and TRBJ1-3, the complete variable domain is DTGVSQNPRHKITKRGQNVTFRCDPISEHNRLYWYRQTLGQGPEFLTYFQNEAQLEKSRLLSDRFSAERPKGSFSTLEIQRTEQGDSAMYLCASSFWTGGLVAGNTIYFGEGSWLTVV.

Here the CDR3 reads CASSQEGQGTYNEQFF. The CDR3 DNA follows: TGCGCCAGCAGCCAGGAAGGGCAGGGGACCTACAATGAGCAGTTCTTC. The chain is built from TRBV4-3 and TRBJ2-1; maybe TRBD1 (6 bases). Trimming cost V 3 bases and J 2 bases, with 14 bases left between them. The CDR3 length is 16 residues. Germline values: CDR1 LGHNA, CDR2 YSLEER.

The CDR3 region has the DNA TGTGCCAGCAGTCCCCGTCAGGGGGTATATCTGGGCACTGAAGCTTTCTTT. Translating it yields CASSPRQGVYLGTEAFF. The chain links TRBV27 to TRBJ1-1, with 7 bases fitting TRBD1. The V gene end was trimmed by 5 bases and the J gene end by 4 bases; junction bases not matched to a gene: 16. This CDR3 comprises 17 residues. Germline V gene data show CDR1 as MNHEY and CDR2 as SMNVEV (reference sequence).

The gene calls are TRBV9 and TRBJ2-3; 15 nucleotides agree with TRBD2. This CDR3 has 15 amino acids. V was pared by 2 bases and J by 5 bases, with 0 bases of the junction left unmatched. Germline loops: CDR1 SGDLS, CDR2 YYNGEE. This CDR3 is CASSVGLAGGDTQYF. The CDR3 nucleotides are TGTGCCAGCAGCGTGGGACTAGCGGGAGGAGATACGCAGTATTTT.

The gene calls are TRBV6-5 and TRBJ1-4; D is unclear. The CDR3 is 13 amino acids. Germline V gives CDR1 MNHEY, CDR2 SVGAGI. Trimming left V 2 bases short and J 6 bases short, with 7 bases between. CDR3 protein: CASSYRGYEKLFF. DNA for the CDR3: TGTGCCAGCAGTTACCGCGGTTATGAAAAACTGTTTTTT.

The chain employs TRBV4-3 and TRBJ2-7; 7 positions agree with TRBD2. The germline CDR1 and CDR2 sequences are LGHNA and YSLEER. Trimming at V came to 1 base and at J to 12 bases, leaving 6 bases not matched to a gene. This CDR3 is 12 amino acids long. The CDR3 nucleotides read TGCGCCAGCAGCCAAGGAGGGAGGGGACTGTACTTC. This sequence encodes CASSQGGRGLYF.

A remark on this clone: One end of the junction is discordant with germline, which a read error may explain. This CDR3 is also generated by other DNA sequences in the sample. The chain joins TRBV5-6 to TRBJ1-4; 7 bases line up with TRBD1. CDR3 length: 14 residues. Germline CDR1 and CDR2: SGHDT and YYEEEE. The CDR3 here is CASTVGQPNEKLFF. CDR3 bases: TGCGCCAGCACCGTGGGACAGCCTAATGAAAAACTGTTTTTT.

The chain links TRBV28 to TRBJ2-5; D might be TRBD1 (5 bases). The length of the CDR3 is 13 residues. Germline loops: CDR1 MDHEN, CDR2 SYDVKM. V was shortened by 6 bases and J by 4 bases, with 12 bases between the two germline ends. This chain's CDR3 is CASRPGWRETQYF. CDR3 coding DNA: TGTGCCAGCAGACCAGGGTGGCGAGAGACCCAGTACTTC.

The rearrangement links TRBV9 to TRBJ2-1, with TRBD2 matching over 8 bases. V was pared by 3 bases and J by 0 bases, with 5 bases of the junction left unmatched. The germline CDR1 and CDR2 sequences are SGDLS and YYNGEE. This CDR3 contains 16 residues. CDR3 nucleotides: TGTGCCAGCAGCGCGGGGGGGGGACACTCCTACAATGAGCAGTTCTTC. This encodes CASSAGGGHSYNEQFF.

The rearrangement uses TRBV28 and TRBJ1-1; no clear D. Germline V gives CDR1 MDHEN, CDR2 SYDVKM. The CDR3 is 14 amino acids. The V gene lost 7 bases and the J gene lost 1 base, with 13 bases spanning the gap. The CDR3 DNA is TGTGCCAGCATTCCCCCCGCCAGGAACACTGAAGCTTTCTTT. It codes for CASIPPARNTEAFF.

The chain recombines TRBV10-3 with TRBJ1-1; D possibly corresponds to TRBD1 (5 bases). Germline CDR1 is ENHRY and CDR2 is SYGVKD. V lost 8 bases to trimming and J lost 1 base, with 11 bases between them. This CDR3 contains 13 residues. Written as DNA, the CDR3 is TGTGCCATCTCCCTTCAGGGGAACACTGAAGCTTTCTTT. Translated: CAISLQGNTEAFF.

This clone appeared a few times. The gene calls are TRBV14 and TRBJ2-2, with D maybe TRBD2 (6 bases). The CDR3 covers 15 residues. The germline V and J ends were trimmed by 4 bases and 5 bases, with 14 bases remaining between them. Per the germline V gene, CDR1 is SGHDN and CDR2 is FVKESK. The CDR3 spells CASSPTQGGTGELFF. CDR3 DNA: TGTGCCAGCAGCCCCACCCAGGGAGGTACCGGGGAGCTGTTTTTT.

This chain connects TRBV7-2 to TRBJ2-5, with D possibly being TRBD2 (5 bases). V gave up 0 bases and J gave up 5 bases, with 13 bases separating them. Germline CDR1 reads SGHTA; CDR2 reads FQGNSA. The CDR3 loop spans 15 amino acids. The CDR3 DNA reads as TGTGCCAGCAGCTTAGCGAACCAGAGAGGGGAGACCCAGTACTTC. Translated, it gives CASSLANQRGETQYF.

The rearrangement uses TRBV6-5 and TRBJ2-2, with D perhaps matching TRBD1 (6 bases). Germline CDR1 and CDR2: MNHEY and SVGAGI. This CDR3 is built from 15 residues. V was cut by 6 bases and J by 4 bases, with 15 bases left in between. DNA of the CDR3: TGTGCCAGCAGAGCACAGGGCGTGGGCACCGGGGAGCTGTTTTTT. It encodes CASRAQGVGTGELFF.

The CDR3 DNA reads TGTGCCAGCAGTGGGAGGTGGCTTAACCCCACCGGGGAGCTGTTTTTT. Its protein is CASSGRWLNPTGELFF. This chain joins TRBV6-4 and TRBJ2-2; the D gene is possibly TRBD2 (5 bases). The CDR3 is made up of 16 amino acids. The germline V and J ends were trimmed by 4 bases and 4 bases, with 16 bases remaining between them. Germline-derived CDR1 and CDR2 are MRHNA and SNTAGT.

V is TRBV7-2 and J is TRBJ2-5, with D unclear. The V end lost 4 bases, the J end lost 0 bases, and 12 bases lay between the germline ends. The V gene's germline CDR1 is SGHTA and CDR2 FQGNSA. The CDR3 sequence is 15 residues long. The DNA for the CDR3 is TGTGCCAGCAGCTCCCGTCTATCGTACCAAGAGACCCAGTACTTC. Translated, it gives CASSSRLSYQETQYF.

The chain carries TRBV14 and TRBJ2-7, with D hard to call. CDR1 and CDR2 from the germline V gene are SGHDN and FVKESK. V was cut by 2 bases and J by 2 bases, with 13 bases left in between. This CDR3 comprises 15 residues. The CDR3 coding sequence is TGTGCCAGCAGCCAATTTGCGACAACGACCTACGAGCAGTACTTC. It specifies CASSQFATTTYEQYF.

V and J are TRBV27 and TRBJ2-1; D is perhaps TRBD1 (5 bases). The germline CDR1 and CDR2 sequences are MNHEY and SMNVEV (reference sequence). The V end lost 1 base, the J end lost 8 bases, and 9 bases lay between the germline ends. The CDR3 loop spans 13 amino acids. CDR3 nucleotide sequence: TGTGCCAGCAGTTTATTAGGGGTCGATGAGCAGTTCTTC. This codes for CASSLLGVDEQFF.

The genes are TRBV12-5 and TRBJ1-2, with D perhaps TRBD1 (5 bases). The CDR3 sequence is 12 residues long. V dropped 3 bases and J dropped 7 bases, with 9 bases sitting between them. Germline CDR1 LGHNT, CDR2 FRNRAP. CDR3 sequence reads: CASGFGGGGYTF. CDR3 coding DNA: TGTGCTAGTGGTTTCGGGGGTGGTGGCTACACCTTC.

CDR3 nucleotide sequence: TGTGCCAGCTCACCACCGGTATCCAGGTGGTCCGGGGAGCTGTTTTTT. This sequence encodes CASSPPVSRWSGELFF. This chain joins TRBV18 and TRBJ2-2; D unresolved. CDR1 and CDR2 (germline): KGHSH, LQKENI. The V gene lost 0 bases and the J gene lost 6 bases, with 14 bases spanning the gap. The CDR3 is 16 amino acids.

V gene TRBV28 combines with J gene TRBJ2-3, with 12 nucleotides matching TRBD2. The junction had 6 bases not matched to a gene; V was cut back by 3 bases and J by 5 bases. CDR1 and CDR2 (germline): MDHEN, SYDVKM. The CDR3 length is 16 residues. CDR3 amino acids: CASSLRLAGERDTQYF. DNA of the CDR3: TGTGCCAGCAGTTTGCGACTAGCGGGAGAACGAGATACGCAGTATTTT.